This T cell receptor beta chain stems from a study of T cell responses to AZD1222 COVID-19 vaccine. The CDR3 runs 14 residues. With V trimmed by 5 bases and J by 7 bases, 7 bases remained unmatched. CDR1 and CDR2 (germline): SGHNT, YYREEE (reference sequence). Study findings and constraints: Following two doses of AZD1222, Spike-specific TCR breadth and depth rose.

Libraries were prepared by immunoSEQ multiplex PCR; TCRdb keeps only in-frame clonotypes and omits some of them. The table includes approximately 140,000 clones, roughly nine tenths detected once. This clone was picked up one time. Its cognate antigen is unknown. This rearrangement joins TRBV5-4 to TRBJ1-4; 8 nucleotides agree with TRBD1. Sequencing was performed on peripheral blood, taken on day 0 of AZD1222 vaccination. The receptor was isolated from an adult in good health. CDR3 in amino acids: CASSLTGAGEKLFF. The CDR3 DNA reads TGTGCCAGCAGTTTGACAGGGGCGGGTGAAAAACTGTTTTTT.